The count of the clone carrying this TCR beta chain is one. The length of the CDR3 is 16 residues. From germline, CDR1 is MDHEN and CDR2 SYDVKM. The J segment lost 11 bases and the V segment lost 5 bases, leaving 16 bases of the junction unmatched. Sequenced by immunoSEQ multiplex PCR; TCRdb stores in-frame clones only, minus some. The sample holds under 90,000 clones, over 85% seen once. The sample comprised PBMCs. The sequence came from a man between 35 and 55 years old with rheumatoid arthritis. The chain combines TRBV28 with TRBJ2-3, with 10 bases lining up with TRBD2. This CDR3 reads CASSLNRTSGVLGQYF. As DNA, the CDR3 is TGTGCCAGCAGTCTAAATCGGACTAGCGGAGTGCTGGGGCAGTATTTT.